This TCR beta chain derives from a study of T cells in Graves' hyperthyroidism and ophthalmopathy. About the study: Pretreatment peripheral blood was obtained at initial diagnosis. Findings of the study overall: The authors' 13 V-J model separated ophthalmopathy from stable hyperthyroidism.

Investigators excluded patients with uncontrolled infection, other autoimmune disease, pregnancy or lactation. Amplified TCR beta CDR3 regions derived from RNA transcripts. The primer set for the first-round RT-PCR of the TCR CDR3 was HTBI. TCRdb recomputed calls from the multiplex PCR reads with MiXCR, one row per CDR3 protein. The sample records roughly 720,000 distinct CDR3 sequences, approximately 15% being singletons. In this sample, this clonotype turned up many times. Its specificity is unknown. The sequence derives from a man aged 45-65 years with Graves' hyperthyroidism. The specimen sequenced was blood.

In DNA, the CDR3 is TGTGCCAGCAGTTTATCGAAAGGCAGACTATATGGCTACACCTTC. It yields the protein CASSLSKGRLYGYTF. The chain recombines TRBV27 with TRBJ1-2; no firm D call. The CDR3 is made up of 15 amino acids. With 0 bases removed from V and 5 bases from J, the gap between germline ends came to 13 bases. Germline V gene data show CDR1 as MNHEY and CDR2 as SMNVEV (reference sequence).